The TCR beta chain under discussion was sequenced for a study of shared clonotypes between healthy human individuals. Background on the study: Three plates were used per donor for CD4 naive, three for CD4 memory, two for CD8 naive and one for CD8 memory.

Study observations and caveats: Though the depth was large, rarefaction showed that sorted-subset sequencing was incomplete. The study generally estimated greater richness for naive than memory subsets.

The CDR3 is 14 amino acids. CDR1 and CDR2 (germline): MDHEN, SYDVKM. Trimming cost V 1 base and J 4 bases, with 10 bases left between them. In the case of this clone: The antigen remains undetermined.

Deep was the level used in running the assay. The repertoire was sequenced with immunoSEQ multiplex PCR; TCRdb's copy has only in-frame clones and lacks some. The sample shows over a million clones, about 80% of them seen only once. This chain connects TRBV28 to TRBJ1-2, with a tentative D call TRBD1 (6 bases). This TCR derives from a man between 18 and 35 years old in good health. Some clones in this sample may be carry-over from other donors' samples. The sequencing input was memory CD4+ T cells from PBMCs. Subset defined: CD45RA-negative fraction. Here the CDR3 DNA reads TGTGCCAGCAGTTTATCAGGGGACCTCTATGGCTACACCTTC. Amino acid sequence: CASSLSGDLYGYTF.